The clone carrying this TCR beta chain was seen a handful of times. A sample of blood taken at first hyperthyroidism diagnosis preceded any ophthalmopathy symptoms. Germline CDR1 reads LGHDT; CDR2 reads YNNKEL (reference sequence). The CDR3 length is 14 residues. Trimming cost V 2 bases and J 5 bases; bases outside gene matches: 3. TCR beta CDR3 region amplification was performed from RNA transcripts. During a first-round RT-PCR of the TCR CDR3, the HTBI primer set was used. TCRdb called the multiplex PCR reads again in MiXCR, with one record for every CDR3 protein. The table records about 380,000 distinct CDR3 sequences, 13% of them present only once. These data originate in a study of T cells in Graves' hyperthyroidism and ophthalmopathy.

The chain carries TRBV3-1 and TRBJ2-5; 9 nucleotides line up with TRBD1. Sequenced material: blood. This sequence originates from a man in his thirties or forties with Graves' hyperthyroidism that later progressed to Graves' ophthalmopathy. CDR3 in amino acids: CASSQTGGVETQYF. The CDR3 nucleotides are TGTGCCAGCAGCCAAACAGGGGGCGTTGAGACCCAGTACTTC.